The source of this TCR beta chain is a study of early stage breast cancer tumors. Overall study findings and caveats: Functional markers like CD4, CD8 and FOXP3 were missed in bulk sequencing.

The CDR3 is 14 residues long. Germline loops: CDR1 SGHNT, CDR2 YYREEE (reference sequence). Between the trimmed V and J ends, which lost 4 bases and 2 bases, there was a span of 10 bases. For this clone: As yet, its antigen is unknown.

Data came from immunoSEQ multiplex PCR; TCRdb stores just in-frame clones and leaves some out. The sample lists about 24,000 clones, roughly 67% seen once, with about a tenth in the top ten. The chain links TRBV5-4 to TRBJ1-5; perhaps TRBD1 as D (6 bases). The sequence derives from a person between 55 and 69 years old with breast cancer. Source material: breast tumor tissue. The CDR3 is CASSIQGGNQPQHF. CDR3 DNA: TGTGCCAGCAGCATACAGGGAGGCAATCAGCCCCAGCATTTT.